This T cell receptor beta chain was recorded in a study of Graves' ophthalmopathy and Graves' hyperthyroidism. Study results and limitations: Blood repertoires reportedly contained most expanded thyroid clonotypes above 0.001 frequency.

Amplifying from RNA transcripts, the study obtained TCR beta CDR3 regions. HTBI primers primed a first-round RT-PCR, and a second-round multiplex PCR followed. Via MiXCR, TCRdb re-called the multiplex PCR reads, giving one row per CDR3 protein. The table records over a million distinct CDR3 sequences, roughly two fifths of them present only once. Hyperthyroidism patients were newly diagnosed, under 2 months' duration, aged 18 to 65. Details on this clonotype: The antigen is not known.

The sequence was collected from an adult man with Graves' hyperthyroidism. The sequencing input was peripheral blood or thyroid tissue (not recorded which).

The CDR3 DNA is TGTGCCAGCAGTGATCGGACAGGGCCTAGCACAGATACGCAGTATTTT. Translated, it gives CASSDRTGPSTDTQYF. This chain connects TRBV6-4 to TRBJ2-3, with 8 bases aligning to TRBD1. CDR1 and CDR2 from the germline V gene are MRHNA and SNTAGT. V was clipped by 3 bases and J by 0 bases; unmatched bases: 5. This CDR3 comprises 16 residues.